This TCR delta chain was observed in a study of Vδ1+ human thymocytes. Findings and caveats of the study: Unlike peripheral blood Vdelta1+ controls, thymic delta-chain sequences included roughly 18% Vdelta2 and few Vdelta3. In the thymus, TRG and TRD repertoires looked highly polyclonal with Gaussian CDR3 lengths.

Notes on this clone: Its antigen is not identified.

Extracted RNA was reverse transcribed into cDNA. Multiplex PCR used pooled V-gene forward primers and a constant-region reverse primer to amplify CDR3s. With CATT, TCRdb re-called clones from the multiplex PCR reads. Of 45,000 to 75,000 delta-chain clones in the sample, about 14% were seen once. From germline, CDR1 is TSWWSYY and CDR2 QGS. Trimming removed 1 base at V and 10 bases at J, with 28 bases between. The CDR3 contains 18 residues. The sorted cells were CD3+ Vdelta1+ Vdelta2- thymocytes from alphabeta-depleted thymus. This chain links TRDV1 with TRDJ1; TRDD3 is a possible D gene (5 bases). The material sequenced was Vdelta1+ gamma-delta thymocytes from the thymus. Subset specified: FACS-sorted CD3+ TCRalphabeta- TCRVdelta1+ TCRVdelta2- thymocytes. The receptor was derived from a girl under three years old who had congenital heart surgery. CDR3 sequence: CALGEPGVPSLWEGRLIF. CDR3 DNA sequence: TGTGCTCTTGGGGAACCAGGAGTTCCCTCGCTATGGGAGGGGAGACTCATCTTT.